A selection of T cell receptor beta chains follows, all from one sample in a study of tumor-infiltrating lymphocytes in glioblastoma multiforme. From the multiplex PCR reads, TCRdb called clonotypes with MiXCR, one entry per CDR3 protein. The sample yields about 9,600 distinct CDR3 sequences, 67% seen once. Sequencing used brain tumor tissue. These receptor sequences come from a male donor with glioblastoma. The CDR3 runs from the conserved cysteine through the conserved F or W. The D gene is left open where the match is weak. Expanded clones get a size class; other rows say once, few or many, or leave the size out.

CDR3 DNA: TGTGCCAGCAGCTTAGGTCTAGCGGGAGGTACGCAGTATTTT
CDR3 protein: CASSLGLAGGTQYF
clone size: few
V gene: TRBV11-2
D gene: TRBD2
J gene: TRBJ2-3

CDR3 DNA: TGCGCCAGCAGTTTTGGGGGGGCGATGGAACCCTACGAGCAGTGCTTC
CDR3 protein: CASSFGGAMEPYEQCF
clone size: NA
V gene: TRBV28
D gene: NA
J gene: TRBJ2-7

CDR3 DNA: TGCAGTGCTAGAGATGAGTTAGGGCTATATGAGCACTTCTTC
CDR3 protein: CSARDELGLYEHFF
clone size: NA
V gene: TRBV20-1
D gene: NA
J gene: TRBJ2-1

CDR3 DNA: TGTGCCAGCAGCCAGGGACCTGTAAGACTAAATCAGCCCCAGCATTTT
CDR3 protein: CASSQGPVRLNQPQHF
clone size: many
V gene: TRBV5-8
D gene: NA
J gene: TRBJ1-5

CDR3 DNA: TGTGCCAGCAGCACGACACCAAACAGAGGTACGCAGTATTTT
CDR3 protein: CASSTTPNRGTQYF
clone size: NA
V gene: TRBV6-2/TRBV6-3
D gene: NA
J gene: TRBJ2-3

CDR3 DNA: TGCGCCACCAGCCAAGATGTTTCGTCTGGAGCTTTCTTT
CDR3 protein: CATSQDVSSGAFF
clone size: NA
V gene: TRBV4-1
D gene: NA
J gene: TRBJ1-1

CDR3 DNA: TGTGCCAGCAGCTTGGGCAAGCAGGGCTCAACTGAAGCTTTCTTT
CDR3 protein: CASSLGKQGSTEAFF
clone size: NA
V gene: TRBV5-4
D gene: NA
J gene: TRBJ1-1

CDR3 DNA: TGTGCCAGCAGTCTCATTACTTCTCATGAAAAACTGTTTTTT
CDR3 protein: CASSLITSHEKLFF
clone size: NA
V gene: TRBV11-2
D gene: NA
J gene: TRBJ1-4

CDR3 DNA: TGTGCCGACAGCTTCAGGGTAGCGGGAGCTGATGAGCAGTTCTTC
CDR3 protein: CADSFRVAGADEQFF
clone size: NA
V gene: TRBV5-8
D gene: TRBD2
J gene: TRBJ2-1

CDR3 DNA: TGCGCCAGCAGCTTGGAGGGACATGCTTCTTCCTACGAGCAGCACTTC
CDR3 protein: CASSLEGHASSYEQHF
clone size: NA
V gene: TRBV5-1
D gene: NA
J gene: TRBJ2-7

CDR3 DNA: TGCATTGTCGAAACTAGCGACTCCTACGAGCAGTACTTC
CDR3 protein: CIVETSDSYEQYF
clone size: few
V gene: TRBV29-1
D gene: TRBD2
J gene: TRBJ2-7

CDR3 DNA: TGTGCCAGCAGTTACACGGGTAGCACAGATACGCAGTATTTT
CDR3 protein: CASSYTGSTDTQYF
clone size: NA
V gene: TRBV6-6
D gene: NA
J gene: TRBJ2-3

CDR3 DNA: TGTGCCAGCAGCCAAGCAGGGGTTCAGCCCCAGCATTTT
CDR3 protein: CASSQAGVQPQHF
clone size: medium-sized
V gene: TRBV4-2
D gene: NA
J gene: TRBJ1-5

CDR3 DNA: TGTGCCAGCAGCTTGGTGGCGGGGAGGTACAATGAGCAGTTCTTC
CDR3 protein: CASSLVAGRYNEQFF
clone size: NA
V gene: TRBV5-4
D gene: NA
J gene: TRBJ2-1

CDR3 DNA: TGTGCCGGCAGTACCGTAGCGGGGCAAGGGAAATACTTC
CDR3 protein: CAGSTVAGQGKYF
clone size: once
V gene: TRBV6-5
D gene: TRBD2
J gene: TRBJ2-7

CDR3 DNA: TGCAGTGCTAGAGCGGGAGGGCACTACGAGCAGTACTTC
CDR3 protein: CSARAGGHYEQYF
clone size: NA
V gene: TRBV20-1
D gene: TRBD2
J gene: TRBJ2-7

CDR3 DNA: TGCGGTGCTAGTCAAGGGGGTAATGAGCAGTTCTTC
CDR3 protein: CGASQGGNEQFF
clone size: few
V gene: TRBV20-1
D gene: NA
J gene: TRBJ2-1

CDR3 DNA: TGCGCCAGCAGCCCCGGGACAGGGGGCCATTCACCCCTCCACTTT
CDR3 protein: CASSPGTGGHSPLHF
clone size: many
V gene: TRBV5-1
D gene: TRBD1
J gene: TRBJ1-6

CDR3 DNA: TGTGTCAGCAGCTTACTAGCGGGGGGAGATACGCGGTATTTT
CDR3 protein: CVSSLLAGGDTRYF
clone size: NA
V gene: TRBV11-2
D gene: TRBD2
J gene: TRBJ2-3

CDR3 DNA: TGTGCTATCGGACAGGAGGGACAGACGTCCGGAAACACCATATATTTT
CDR3 protein: CAIGQEGQTSGNTIYF
clone size: NA
V gene: TRBV10-3
D gene: TRBD1
J gene: TRBJ1-3

CDR3 DNA: TGCAGTGCTAATAGGGGGAGGGGATTAGCAGATATGCAGTGTTTT
CDR3 protein: CSANRGRGLADMQCF
clone size: few
V gene: TRBV20-1
D gene: NA
J gene: TRBJ2-3

CDR3 DNA: TGCGCCAGCAGCCCAGGGGGGACAGGGAGTAACTATGGCCACACCTTC
CDR3 protein: CASSPGGTGSNYGHTF
clone size: NA
V gene: TRBV4-1
D gene: TRBD1
J gene: TRBJ1-2

CDR3 DNA: TGCGCCAGCAGTGGTAGCGGGAGGTATGACAAGCGGTACTTC
CDR3 protein: CASSGSGRYDKRYF
clone size: NA
V gene: TRBV10-1
D gene: TRBD2
J gene: TRBJ2-7

CDR3 DNA: TGTGCCATCAGTGAGGGGAACGAGCAGTACTTC
CDR3 protein: CAISEGNEQYF
clone size: NA
V gene: TRBV10-3
D gene: NA
J gene: TRBJ2-7

CDR3 DNA: TGCAGTGCCCAGTCACTACTAGCGGGAGACCGTGGAGAGCAGTTCTTC
CDR3 protein: CSAQSLLAGDRGEQFF
clone size: medium-sized
V gene: TRBV20-1
D gene: TRBD2
J gene: TRBJ2-1

CDR3 DNA: TGTGCCATCAACACAGGGTTAGAACAGCCACAGCATTTT
CDR3 protein: CAINTGLEQPQHF
clone size: NA
V gene: TRBV10-3
D gene: NA
J gene: TRBJ1-5

CDR3 DNA: TGTGCCAGCAGCTTTATTCCTAGCTCCTACGAGCAGTACTTC
CDR3 protein: CASSFIPSSYEQYF
clone size: once
V gene: TRBV11-1
D gene: NA
J gene: TRBJ2-7

CDR3 DNA: TGTGCCATCAGTGAGACCCGGGACTTGCGAGAGACCCAGTACTTC
CDR3 protein: CAISETRDLRETQYF
clone size: medium-sized
V gene: TRBV10-3
D gene: NA
J gene: TRBJ2-5

CDR3 DNA: TGTGCCAGCAGTTACGAAGGCCCCGGGGAGCTGTTTTTT
CDR3 protein: CASSYEGPGELFF
clone size: medium-sized
V gene: TRBV6-1
D gene: NA
J gene: TRBJ2-2